The clone carrying this T cell receptor (beta chain) has only a few counts. Its antigen is currently unknown. Intraepithelial lymphocytes and lamina propria lymphocytes were released through processing of graft tissue. This sample is part of a study of graft-versus-host responses after intestinal transplantation. Whole-study context: Recipients got multivisceral, liver-intestinal, or isolated intestinal transplants. Tacrolimus plus steroids were given to all recipients for approximately three years, preceded by anti-thymocyte globulin induction.

Study-wide findings and caveats: The highest levels of circulating GvH clones went along with early declines in HvG clones after transplant. Recipient marrow held GvH clones, some first seen in ileum or blood.

Libraries were prepared by immunoSEQ multiplex PCR; TCRdb keeps only in-frame clonotypes and omits some of them. The sample contains about 15,000 clones, roughly 70% of which appear only once. The receptor's source is a human patient who received an intestinal transplant, so some T cells may come from the graft donor. This specimen was ileum tissue, taken around 720 days after intestinal transplantation.

The DNA of the CDR3 is TGTGCCAGCAGCTCCCAACAGGTGGCGAACACCGGGGAGCTGTTTTTT. Amino acids: CASSSQQVANTGELFF. This chain joins TRBV7-2 and TRBJ2-2, with D possibly TRBD1 on 5 matching bases. Per the germline V gene, CDR1 is SGHTA and CDR2 is FQGNSA. V dropped 4 bases and J dropped 0 bases, with 12 bases sitting between them. The CDR3 is 16 amino acids. The variable domain in full, with the rest retrieved from reference TRBV7-2 and TRBJ2-2, is GAGVSQSPSNKVTEKGKDVELRCDPISGHTALYWYRQSLGQGLEFLIYFQGNSAPDKSGLPSDRFSAERTGGSVSTLTIQRTQQEDSAVYLCASSSQQVANTGELFFGEGSRLTVL.